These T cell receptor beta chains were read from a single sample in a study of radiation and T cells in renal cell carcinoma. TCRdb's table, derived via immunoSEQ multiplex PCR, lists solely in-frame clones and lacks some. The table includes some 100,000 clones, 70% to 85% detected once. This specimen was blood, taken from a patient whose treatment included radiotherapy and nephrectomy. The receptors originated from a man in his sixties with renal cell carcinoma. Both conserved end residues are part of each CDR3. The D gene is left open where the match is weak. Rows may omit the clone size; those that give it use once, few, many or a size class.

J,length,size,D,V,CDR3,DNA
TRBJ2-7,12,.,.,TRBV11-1,CASSRDNYEQYF,TGTGCCAGCAGCCGGGACAACTACGAGCAGTACTTC
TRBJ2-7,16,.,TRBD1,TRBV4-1,CASSIVTGGKGYEQYF,TGCGCCAGCAGTATTGTTACAGGGGGCAAAGGCTACGAGCAGTACTTC
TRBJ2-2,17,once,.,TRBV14,CASSQDLGKVGTGELFF,TGTGCCAGCAGCCAAGATCTTGGGAAAGTTGGCACCGGGGAGCTGTTTTTT
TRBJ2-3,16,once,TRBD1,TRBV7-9,CASSYYGTGDIDTQYF,TGTGCCAGCAGCTACTACGGGACAGGGGATATAGATACGCAGTATTTT
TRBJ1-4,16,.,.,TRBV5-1,CASSLGAGRTNEKLFF,TGCGCCAGCAGCTTGGGGGCCGGGAGAACTAATGAAAAACTGTTTTTT
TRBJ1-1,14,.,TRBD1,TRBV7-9,CASSRQGAPAEAFF,TGTGCCAGCAGCCGACAGGGGGCGCCGGCTGAAGCTTTCTTT
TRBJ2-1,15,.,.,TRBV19,CASSISASAYNEQFF,TGTGCCAGTAGTATAAGCGCCTCTGCCTACAATGAGCAGTTCTTC
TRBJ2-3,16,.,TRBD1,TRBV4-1,CASSPRDRISTDTQYF,TGCGCCAGCAGCCCGAGGGACAGGATAAGCACAGATACGCAGTATTTT
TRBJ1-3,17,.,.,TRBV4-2,CASSHYKGRTTGNTIYF,TGTGCCAGCAGCCATTACAAGGGCAGGACAACTGGAAACACCATATATTTT
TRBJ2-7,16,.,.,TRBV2,CASSEAPTRLGLEQYF,TGTGCCAGCAGTGAAGCCCCGACACGACTGGGGCTCGAGCAGTACTTC
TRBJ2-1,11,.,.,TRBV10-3,CAISSLDEQFF,TGTGCCATCAGTAGTCTGGATGAGCAGTTCTTC
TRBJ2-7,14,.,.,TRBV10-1,CASSEGMVSYEQYF,TGCGCCAGCAGTGAGGGGATGGTCTCCTACGAGCAGTACTTC
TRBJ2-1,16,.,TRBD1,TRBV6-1,CASSEVGTGESNEQFF,TGTGCCAGCAGTGAAGTTGGGACAGGGGAAAGCAATGAGCAGTTCTTC
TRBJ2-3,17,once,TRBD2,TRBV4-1,CASSQDRGAGGPDTQYF,TGCGCCAGCAGCCAAGATCGGGGAGCGGGAGGGCCAGATACGCAGTATTTT
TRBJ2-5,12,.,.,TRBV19,CASSPNRGTQYF,TGTGCCAGTAGTCCAAATAGGGGGACCCAGTACTTC
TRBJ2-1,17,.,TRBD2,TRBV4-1,CASSQSPAGLAGTEQFF,TGCGCCAGCAGCCAAAGCCCCGCGGGACTAGCGGGAACTGAGCAGTTCTTC
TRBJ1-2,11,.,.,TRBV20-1,CSARARSGYTF,TGCAGTGCTAGGGCGCGCTCTGGCTACACCTTC
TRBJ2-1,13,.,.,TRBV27,CASSFGRSHEQFF,TGTGCCAGCAGTTTCGGGCGTAGTCATGAGCAGTTCTTC
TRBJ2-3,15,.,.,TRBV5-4,CASSRNRVGEDTQYF,TGTGCCAGCAGTCGGAACAGGGTCGGGGAAGATACGCAGTATTTT
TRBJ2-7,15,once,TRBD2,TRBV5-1,CASSLLAESNYEQYF,TGCGCCAGCAGCTTGCTAGCGGAATCTAACTACGAGCAGTACTTC
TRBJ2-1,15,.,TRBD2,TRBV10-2,CASSPGLAAYNEQFF,TGCGCCAGCAGCCCGGGACTAGCGGCATACAATGAGCAGTTCTTC
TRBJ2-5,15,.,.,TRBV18,CASSPQAGMGETQYF,TGTGCCAGCTCACCACAGGCAGGGATGGGAGAGACCCAGTACTTC
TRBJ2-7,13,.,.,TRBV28,CASSFSGSSEQYF,TGTGCCAGCAGTTTTTCAGGTTCTAGCGAGCAGTACTTC
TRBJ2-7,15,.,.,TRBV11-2,CASSLADRKGVEQYF,TGTGCCAGCAGCTTAGCTGACCGAAAAGGGGTAGAGCAGTACTTC
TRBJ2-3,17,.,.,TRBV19,CASSISASRRPPDTQYF,TGTGCCAGTAGTATATCCGCCTCCCGCCGGCCCCCAGATACGCAGTATTTT
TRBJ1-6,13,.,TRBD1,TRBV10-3,CAIGTGGNSPLHF,TGTGCCATCGGGACAGGGGGGAATTCACCCCTCCACTTT
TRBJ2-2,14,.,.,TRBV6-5,CASTLGRNTGELFF,TGTGCCAGCACCCTGGGCAGAAACACCGGGGAGCTGTTTTTT
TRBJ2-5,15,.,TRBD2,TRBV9,CASSVSGSSQETQYF,TGTGCCAGCAGCGTAAGCGGGAGCAGTCAAGAGACCCAGTACTTC
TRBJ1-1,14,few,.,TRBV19,CASSMRGDNTEAFF,TGTGCCAGTAGTATGCGAGGGGATAACACTGAAGCTTTCTTT
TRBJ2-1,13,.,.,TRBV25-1,CASSEPTGSRAFF,TGTGCCAGCAGTGAACCCACCGGGTCCCGGGCGTTCTTC
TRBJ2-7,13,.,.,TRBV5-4,CASSQGSDYEQYF,TGCGCCAGCAGCCAAGGGTCAGACTACGAGCAGTACTTC
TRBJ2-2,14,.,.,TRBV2,CASQGEGAIGELFF,TGTGCCTCTCAGGGGGAGGGGGCAATCGGGGAGCTGTTTTTT
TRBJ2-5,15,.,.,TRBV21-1,CASSKRTSYQETQYF,TGTGCCAGCAGCAAAAGGACATCGTACCAAGAGACCCAGTACTTC
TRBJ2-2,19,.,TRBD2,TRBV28,CASSSTGLAGDKNTGELFF,TGTGCCAGCAGTTCCACCGGACTAGCGGGAGATAAGAACACCGGGGAGCTGTTTTTT
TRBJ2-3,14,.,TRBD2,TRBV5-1,CASSPGTITDTQYF,TGCGCCAGCAGCCCCGGGACTATCACAGATACGCAGTATTTT
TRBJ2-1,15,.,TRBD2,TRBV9,CASSVASGSVNEQFF,TGTGCCAGCAGCGTAGCTAGCGGGAGTGTTAATGAGCAGTTCTTC
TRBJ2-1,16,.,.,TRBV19,CASSIPGGAPYNEQFF,TGTGCCAGTAGTATTCCAGGCGGGGCCCCCTACAATGAGCAGTTCTTC
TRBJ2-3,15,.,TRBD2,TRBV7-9,CASSSPGLAEYTQYF,TGTGCCAGCAGCTCGCCGGGACTAGCGGAATATACGCAGTATTTT
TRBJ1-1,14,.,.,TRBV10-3,CAIRTETLNTEAFF,TGTGCCATTCGGACGGAAACTTTGAACACTGAAGCTTTCTTT
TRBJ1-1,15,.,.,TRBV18,CASSLPDGLNTEAFF,TGTGCCAGCTCACTCCCCGACGGGCTGAACACTGAAGCTTTCTTT
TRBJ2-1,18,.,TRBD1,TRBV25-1,CASSEGTGGRSSYNEQFF,TGTGCCAGCAGTGAGGGGACAGGGGGCCGTAGCTCCTACAATGAGCAGTTCTTC
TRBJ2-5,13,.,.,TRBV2,CASSDDYRETQYF,TGTGCCAGCAGTGACGACTACCGGGAGACCCAGTACTTC
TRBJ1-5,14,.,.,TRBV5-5,CASSLDISNQPQHF,TGTGCCAGCAGCTTGGATATCAGCAATCAGCCCCAGCATTTT
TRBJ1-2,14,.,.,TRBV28,CASSLDPYRVTYTF,TGTGCCAGCAGTTTAGACCCATACAGGGTTACCTACACCTTC
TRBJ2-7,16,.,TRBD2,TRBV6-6,CASRDSGTSGYYEQYF,TGTGCCAGCAGGGACTCGGGGACTAGCGGATACTACGAGCAGTACTTC
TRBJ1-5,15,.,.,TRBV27,CASSLSWGSNQPQHF,TGTGCCAGCAGTTTATCGTGGGGTTCCAATCAGCCCCAGCATTTT
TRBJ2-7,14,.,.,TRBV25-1,CASRRRGVDYEQYF,TGTGCCAGCAGGCGCCGGGGAGTTGATTACGAGCAGTACTTC
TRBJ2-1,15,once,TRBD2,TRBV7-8,CASSSGLAGYNEQFF,TGTGCCAGCAGCTCGGGACTAGCGGGATACAATGAGCAGTTCTTC
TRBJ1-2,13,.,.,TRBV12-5,CASGPELDYGYTF,TGTGCTAGTGGCCCGGAACTGGACTATGGCTACACCTTC
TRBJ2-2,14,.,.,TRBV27,CASSLSGNTGELFF,TGTGCCAGCAGTTTATCGGGGAACACCGGGGAGCTGTTTTTT
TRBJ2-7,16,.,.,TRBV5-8,CASSLGPGGGGYEQYF,TGTGCCAGCAGCTTGGGGCCGGGCGGAGGGGGCTACGAGCAGTACTTC
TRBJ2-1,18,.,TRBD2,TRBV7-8,CASSSRGGSEDSYNEQFF,TGTGCCAGCAGCTCCCGGGGGGGGTCCGAGGACTCCTACAATGAGCAGTTCTTC
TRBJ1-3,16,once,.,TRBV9,CASSATAGSSGNTIYF,TGTGCCAGCAGCGCAACGGCCGGGTCCTCTGGAAACACCATATATTTT
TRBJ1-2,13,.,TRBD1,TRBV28,CASTNTGVYGYTF,TGTGCCAGCACGAACACAGGGGTCTATGGCTACACCTTC